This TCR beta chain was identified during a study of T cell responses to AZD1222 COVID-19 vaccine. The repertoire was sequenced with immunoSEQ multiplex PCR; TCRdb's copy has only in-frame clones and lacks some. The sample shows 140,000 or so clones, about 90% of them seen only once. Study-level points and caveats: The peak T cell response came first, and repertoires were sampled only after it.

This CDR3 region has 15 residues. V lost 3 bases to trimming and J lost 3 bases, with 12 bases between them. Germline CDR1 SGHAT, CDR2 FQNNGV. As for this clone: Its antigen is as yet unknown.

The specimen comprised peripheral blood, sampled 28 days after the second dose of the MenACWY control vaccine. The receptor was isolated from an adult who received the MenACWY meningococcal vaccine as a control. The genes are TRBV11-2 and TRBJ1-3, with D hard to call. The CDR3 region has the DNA TGTGCCAGCAGCTTGACATCTAGTGGTGGAAACACCATATATTTT. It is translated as CASSLTSSGGNTIYF.